This is a list of T cell receptor beta chains from one sample in a study of T cells in Graves' hyperthyroidism and ophthalmopathy. TCRdb passed the multiplex PCR reads through MiXCR, listing each CDR3 protein once. The table lists hundreds of thousands of distinct CDR3 sequences, 14% to 15% of them singletons, with roughly an eighth in the top ten. Sequences were obtained from blood. All receptors derive from a man between 18 and 35 years old with Graves' ophthalmopathy. Both conserved end residues are part of each CDR3. A D gene is named only where the DNA matches it firmly. The listing skips clone size in some rows; elsewhere it reads once, few, many or a size class.

d_gene: TRBD1
len: 16
abundance: many
j_gene: TRBJ1-2
v_gene: TRBV7-8
CDR3aa: CASSLGQGAWTYGYTF
CDR3nt: TGTGCCAGCAGCTTAGGGCAGGGGGCGTGGACCTATGGCTACACCTTC

d_gene: -
len: 15
abundance: many
j_gene: TRBJ2-5
v_gene: TRBV5-1
CDR3aa: CASSFSGVPLETQYF
CDR3nt: TGCGCCAGCAGCTTTAGCGGAGTCCCGTTAGAGACCCAGTACTTC

d_gene: -
len: 14
abundance: many
j_gene: TRBJ1-2
v_gene: TRBV9
CDR3aa: CASSVSEGSYGYTF
CDR3nt: TGTGCCAGCAGCGTATCTGAGGGCTCCTATGGCTACACCTTC

d_gene: TRBD2
len: 15
abundance: -
j_gene: TRBJ2-5
v_gene: TRBV20-1
CDR3aa: CSAGLAGELPETQYF
CDR3nt: TGCAGTGCGGGACTAGCGGGGGAGCTCCCAGAGACCCAGTACTTC

d_gene: -
len: 16
abundance: many
j_gene: TRBJ1-1
v_gene: TRBV3-1
CDR3aa: CASSHRGVLVNTEAFF
CDR3nt: TGTGCCAGCAGCCACCGGGGGGTCCTTGTGAACACTGAAGCTTTCTTT

d_gene: TRBD2
len: 16
abundance: few
j_gene: TRBJ2-2
v_gene: TRBV20-1
CDR3aa: CSASGGRRGHTGELFF
CDR3nt: TGCAGTGCTAGCGGCGGGAGACGGGGTCACACCGGGGAGCTGTTTTTT

d_gene: -
len: 14
abundance: many
j_gene: TRBJ1-1
v_gene: TRBV6-1
CDR3aa: CASSENRMNTEAFF
CDR3nt: TGTGCCAGCAGTGAAAACCGCATGAACACTGAAGCTTTCTTT

d_gene: TRBD2
len: 15
abundance: -
j_gene: TRBJ2-7
v_gene: TRBV10-3
CDR3aa: CAISLLAGGPYEQYF
CDR3nt: TGTGCCATCAGTCTCTTAGCGGGGGGGCCCTACGAGCAGTACTTC

d_gene: TRBD1
len: 15
abundance: few
j_gene: TRBJ2-7
v_gene: TRBV27
CDR3aa: CASSFRDREKYEQYF
CDR3nt: TGTGCCAGCAGTTTCCGGGACAGGGAGAAGTACGAGCAGTACTTC

d_gene: TRBD1
len: 15
abundance: many
j_gene: TRBJ2-1
v_gene: TRBV10-2
CDR3aa: CASTRTGGFYNEQFF
CDR3nt: TGCGCCAGCACCAGGACAGGGGGCTTCTACAATGAGCAGTTCTTC

d_gene: -
len: 14
abundance: -
j_gene: TRBJ2-7
v_gene: TRBV10-1
CDR3aa: CASSEAGDGDEQYF
CDR3nt: TGCGCCAGCAGTGAGGCAGGGGATGGGGACGAGCAGTACTTC

d_gene: -
len: 14
abundance: many
j_gene: TRBJ2-7
v_gene: TRBV15
CDR3aa: CATSRDSGDWEQYF
CDR3nt: TGTGCCACCAGCAGAGATTCGGGGGATTGGGAGCAGTACTTC

d_gene: -
len: 14
abundance: -
j_gene: TRBJ2-1
v_gene: TRBV18
CDR3aa: CASSPQTSYNEQFF
CDR3nt: TGTGCCAGCTCACCACAAACCTCCTACAATGAGCAGTTCTTC

d_gene: -
len: 12
abundance: many
j_gene: TRBJ1-5
v_gene: TRBV16
CDR3aa: CASSQLVQPQHF
CDR3nt: TGTGCCAGCAGCCAATTGGTTCAGCCCCAGCATTTT

d_gene: -
len: 15
abundance: many
j_gene: TRBJ2-3
v_gene: TRBV30
CDR3aa: CAWSGPDTSTDTQYF
CDR3nt: TGTGCCTGGAGTGGGCCCGATACTAGCACAGATACGCAGTATTTT

d_gene: -
len: 10
abundance: many
j_gene: TRBJ2-3
v_gene: TRBV20-1
CDR3aa: CSATSDTQYF
CDR3nt: TGCAGTGCCACGTCAGATACGCAGTATTTT

d_gene: TRBD2
len: 15
abundance: -
j_gene: TRBJ2-5
v_gene: TRBV9
CDR3aa: CASSPTGLFEETQYF
CDR3nt: TGTGCCAGCAGCCCGACGGGACTATTCGAAGAGACCCAGTACTTC

d_gene: -
len: 14
abundance: -
j_gene: TRBJ2-7
v_gene: TRBV6-2/TRBV6-3
CDR3aa: CASSAGSFHYEQYF
CDR3nt: TGTGCCAGCAGTGCCGGGAGCTTCCACTACGAGCAGTACTTC

d_gene: -
len: 13
abundance: many
j_gene: TRBJ1-1
v_gene: TRBV6-2/TRBV6-3
CDR3aa: CASSYFKLTEAFF
CDR3nt: TGTGCCAGCAGTTACTTCAAGTTAACTGAAGCTTTCTTT

d_gene: TRBD2
len: 15
abundance: once
j_gene: TRBJ2-5
v_gene: TRBV28
CDR3aa: CASGKLAGVRETQYF
CDR3nt: TGTGCCAGCGGTAAGCTAGCGGGAGTACGAGAGACCCAGTACTTC

d_gene: TRBD1
len: 15
abundance: -
j_gene: TRBJ1-1
v_gene: TRBV6-1
CDR3aa: CASSVWTGRNTEAFF
CDR3nt: TGTGCCAGCAGTGTTTGGACAGGGCGGAACACTGAAGCTTTCTTT

d_gene: -
len: 11
abundance: few
j_gene: TRBJ1-1
v_gene: TRBV29-1
CDR3aa: CSVHRKPLAFF
CDR3nt: TGCAGCGTTCACAGGAAACCCTTGGCTTTCTTT

d_gene: -
len: 12
abundance: many
j_gene: TRBJ2-7
v_gene: TRBV24-1
CDR3aa: CATSDATYEQYF
CDR3nt: TGTGCCACCAGTGATGCCACCTACGAGCAGTACTTC

d_gene: -
len: 15
abundance: few
j_gene: TRBJ2-7
v_gene: TRBV15
CDR3aa: CATSRIPMTVYEQYF
CDR3nt: TGTGCCACCAGCAGAATCCCCATGACAGTCTACGAGCAGTACTTC

d_gene: -
len: 13
abundance: few
j_gene: TRBJ2-3
v_gene: TRBV3-1
CDR3aa: CASRPPSGSAQYF
CDR3nt: TGTGCCAGCAGACCCCCCAGCGGTAGCGCGCAGTATTTT

d_gene: -
len: 13
abundance: -
j_gene: TRBJ2-3
v_gene: TRBV19
CDR3aa: CASSIASTDTQYF
CDR3nt: TGTGCCAGTAGTATAGCCAGCACAGATACGCAGTATTTT

d_gene: -
len: 15
abundance: -
j_gene: TRBJ1-3
v_gene: TRBV19
CDR3aa: CASTALESSGNTIYF
CDR3nt: TGTGCCAGTACCGCACTTGAAAGCTCTGGAAACACCATATATTTT

d_gene: -
len: 14
abundance: few
j_gene: TRBJ2-7
v_gene: TRBV19
CDR3aa: CASSIVRSSYEQYF
CDR3nt: TGTGCCAGTAGTATTGTCCGGTCCTCCTACGAGCAGTACTTC

d_gene: -
len: 15
abundance: many
j_gene: TRBJ1-5
v_gene: TRBV3-1
CDR3aa: CASSQSSNLYQPQHF
CDR3nt: TGTGCCAGCAGCCAAAGTTCCAACCTTTATCAGCCCCAGCATTTT

d_gene: TRBD2
len: 16
abundance: few
j_gene: TRBJ2-7
v_gene: TRBV6-1
CDR3aa: CASSPTSGRESYEQYF
CDR3nt: TGTGCCAGCAGTCCGACTAGCGGGAGGGAATCCTACGAGCAGTACTTC

d_gene: -
len: 13
abundance: few
j_gene: TRBJ1-5
v_gene: TRBV6-1
CDR3aa: CASRTSSNQPQHF
CDR3nt: TGTGCCAGCAGGACGAGTAGCAATCAGCCCCAGCATTTT

d_gene: -
len: 14
abundance: -
j_gene: TRBJ2-1
v_gene: TRBV10-3
CDR3aa: CAISESQGKYEQFF
CDR3nt: TGTGCCATCAGTGAGTCCCAGGGCAAGTACGAGCAGTTCTTC

d_gene: -
len: 15
abundance: many
j_gene: TRBJ1-2
v_gene: TRBV7-8
CDR3aa: CASSLAPGPNYGYTF
CDR3nt: TGTGCCAGCAGCTTAGCCCCCGGGCCTAACTATGGCTACACCTTC

d_gene: TRBD2
len: 18
abundance: few
j_gene: TRBJ2-3
v_gene: TRBV15
CDR3aa: CATSRDRSGRRIVDTQYF
CDR3nt: TGTGCCACCAGCAGAGATCGAAGCGGGAGAAGGATTGTTGATACGCAGTATTTT

d_gene: TRBD1
len: 15
abundance: many
j_gene: TRBJ1-4
v_gene: TRBV5-1
CDR3aa: CASSVQGATNEKLFF
CDR3nt: TGCGCCAGCAGCGTCCAGGGGGCGACTAATGAAAAACTGTTTTTT

d_gene: TRBD2
len: 16
abundance: few
j_gene: TRBJ2-5
v_gene: TRBV4-2
CDR3aa: CASSETGTSIRETQYF
CDR3nt: TGTGCCAGCAGCGAGACCGGGACTAGCATCCGTGAGACCCAGTACTTC

d_gene: -
len: 13
abundance: few
j_gene: TRBJ2-2
v_gene: TRBV9
CDR3aa: CASSATRDGELFF
CDR3nt: TGTGCCAGCAGCGCCACCCGGGACGGGGAGCTGTTTTTT

d_gene: TRBD2
len: 16
abundance: few
j_gene: TRBJ2-2
v_gene: TRBV7-7
CDR3aa: CASSPRTSGSHGELFF
CDR3nt: TGTGCTAGCAGCCCCCGGACTAGCGGGAGCCACGGGGAGCTGTTTTTT

d_gene: -
len: 15
abundance: many
j_gene: TRBJ2-7
v_gene: TRBV2
CDR3aa: CASSEATGFSYEQYF
CDR3nt: TGTGCCAGCAGTGAAGCGACGGGGTTTAGCTACGAGCAGTACTTC

d_gene: TRBD2
len: 14
abundance: -
j_gene: TRBJ2-5
v_gene: TRBV20-1
CDR3aa: CSARWTSGIETQYF
CDR3nt: TGCAGTGCTAGATGGACTAGCGGGATAGAGACCCAGTACTTC

d_gene: -
len: 14
abundance: many
j_gene: TRBJ2-7
v_gene: TRBV10-3
CDR3aa: CAISETGSSYEQYF
CDR3nt: TGTGCCATCAGTGAAACGGGGAGCTCCTACGAGCAGTACTTC

d_gene: -
len: 14
abundance: many
j_gene: TRBJ2-7
v_gene: TRBV5-5
CDR3aa: CASSLALADYEQYF
CDR3nt: TGTGCCAGCAGCTTGGCTTTAGCAGATTACGAGCAGTACTTC

d_gene: TRBD1
len: 15
abundance: -
j_gene: TRBJ2-7
v_gene: TRBV3-1
CDR3aa: CASSHPGTGVNEQYF
CDR3nt: TGTGCCAGCAGCCACCCTGGGACAGGGGTGAACGAGCAGTACTTC

d_gene: -
len: 15
abundance: many
j_gene: TRBJ2-7
v_gene: TRBV5-1
CDR3aa: CASSLASALGYEQYF
CDR3nt: TGCGCCAGCAGCTTGGCTTCGGCTTTGGGCTACGAGCAGTACTTC

d_gene: -
len: 14
abundance: -
j_gene: TRBJ2-1
v_gene: TRBV6-1
CDR3aa: CASSRLQTHNEQFF
CDR3nt: TGTGCCAGCAGTAGGCTGCAAACCCACAATGAGCAGTTCTTC

d_gene: TRBD1
len: 15
abundance: many
j_gene: TRBJ2-7
v_gene: TRBV5-1
CDR3aa: CASSLGTGGVYEQYF
CDR3nt: TGCGCCAGCAGCTTGGGGACAGGGGGGGTTTACGAGCAGTACTTC

d_gene: -
len: 14
abundance: -
j_gene: TRBJ2-7
v_gene: TRBV19
CDR3aa: CASSTGPGSYEQYF
CDR3nt: TGTGCCAGTAGTACCGGGCCAGGCTCCTACGAGCAGTACTTC

d_gene: TRBD1
len: 15
abundance: -
j_gene: TRBJ1-4
v_gene: TRBV7-2
CDR3aa: CASSLGQYNNEKLFF
CDR3nt: TGTGCCAGCAGCTTGGGACAGTATAATAATGAAAAACTGTTTTTT

d_gene: TRBD1
len: 12
abundance: many
j_gene: TRBJ2-7
v_gene: TRBV20-1
CDR3aa: CSWHRGGYEQYF
CDR3nt: TGCAGTTGGCACAGGGGTGGCTACGAGCAGTACTTC

d_gene: -
len: 17
abundance: many
j_gene: TRBJ2-1
v_gene: TRBV7-2
CDR3aa: CASSFRGAVEGSNEQFF
CDR3nt: TGTGCCAGCAGCTTTAGGGGCGCGGTCGAAGGAAGCAATGAGCAGTTCTTC

d_gene: -
len: 17
abundance: -
j_gene: TRBJ2-6
v_gene: TRBV2
CDR3aa: CASSELTRFSGANVLTF
CDR3nt: TGTGCCAGCAGTGAGTTGACCCGGTTCTCTGGGGCCAACGTCCTGACTTTC

d_gene: TRBD2
len: 18
abundance: many
j_gene: TRBJ2-7
v_gene: TRBV6-1
CDR3aa: CASSLSRLAEEEGYEQYF
CDR3nt: TGTGCCAGCAGTTTGTCGCGCCTAGCGGAGGAAGAAGGGTACGAGCAGTACTTC

d_gene: -
len: 10
abundance: -
j_gene: TRBJ2-7
v_gene: TRBV20-1
CDR3aa: CSAIPYEQYF
CDR3nt: TGCAGTGCTATTCCGTACGAGCAGTACTTC

d_gene: -
len: 13
abundance: many
j_gene: TRBJ2-7
v_gene: TRBV7-3
CDR3aa: CASSLGETYEQYF
CDR3nt: TGTGCCAGCAGCTTAGGGGAAACCTACGAGCAGTACTTC

d_gene: TRBD2
len: 15
abundance: few
j_gene: TRBJ2-7
v_gene: TRBV19
CDR3aa: CASRPGLALPYEQYF
CDR3nt: TGTGCCAGTAGGCCGGGACTAGCCTTACCCTACGAGCAGTACTTC

d_gene: -
len: 14
abundance: -
j_gene: TRBJ2-7
v_gene: TRBV4-1
CDR3aa: CASSQAGSGYEQYF
CDR3nt: TGCGCCAGCAGCCAAGCAGGGAGCGGCTACGAGCAGTACTTC

d_gene: -
len: 11
abundance: many
j_gene: TRBJ2-1
v_gene: TRBV2
CDR3aa: CASQSDNEQFF
CDR3nt: TGTGCCAGCCAGAGCGACAATGAGCAGTTCTTC